These 11 T cell receptor beta chains were all obtained from the same sample, sequenced in a study of shared clonotypes between healthy human individuals (dated by TCRdb to 2018 to 2020). Libraries were built with the immunoSEQ multiplex PCR assay. The immuneACCESS repertoire file appears here via TCRdb, limited to in-frame rearrangements. These files lack a portion of the clones; in checked studies, under half of the deficit traces to unresolved V genes, and the cause of the others is not known. This sample gives 2 million to 3 million clones in total; under 95% of them show up just once. The ten biggest clones cover approximately 0.36% of the sample. Sequencing was done on a sample of naive CD4+ T cells from PBMCs. Explained via the paper, the cell subset or site label denotes: CD45RA+ positively selected. These receptors originate from a young man in good health. Some clones in this sample may be carry-over from other donors' samples.

The chain employs TRBV4-2 and TRBJ1-2, with D unresolved. Germline CDR1 reads LGHNA; CDR2 reads YNFKEQ. The CDR3 contains 16 residues. V was trimmed by 0 bases and J by 4 bases, leaving 15 bases between them. The CDR3 sequence is CASSQDEGFGVYGYTF. CDR3 in DNA: TGTGCCAGCAGCCAAGACGAGGGTTTCGGGGTCTATGGCTACACCTTC.

The chain uses TRBV5-1 and TRBJ2-3, with D unclear. V dropped 4 bases and J dropped 6 bases, with 6 bases sitting between them. This CDR3 comprises 11 residues. Germline loops: CDR1 SGHRS, CDR2 YFSETQ. The chain's CDR3 is CASSHADTQYF. Written as DNA, the CDR3 is TGCGCCAGCAGCCATGCGGATACGCAGTATTTT.

V and J are TRBV5-1 and TRBJ2-1, with 9 bases aligning to TRBD1. Germline V gives CDR1 SGHRS, CDR2 YFSETQ. The CDR3 has 16 residues. J gave up 5 bases and V 4 bases, and 10 bases lay outside the gene matches. The CDR3 loop is CASSKLSGQGNNEQFF. In DNA form, the CDR3 reads TGCGCCAGCAGCAAACTCTCAGGACAGGGGAACAATGAGCAGTTCTTC.

The genes are TRBV29-1 and TRBJ2-5; 7 bases line up with TRBD2. Per germline, CDR1 SQVTM and CDR2 ANQGSEA. The CDR3 is made up of 12 amino acids. V lost 7 bases to trimming and J lost 4 bases; unmatched junction nucleotides: 6. The CDR3 is CSGASGPETQYF. CDR3 sequence (DNA): TGCAGCGGAGCTAGCGGCCCAGAGACCCAGTACTTC.

A remark on this clone: The sample has other DNA sequences that encode this CDR3 too. The V call is TRBV5-1, the J call TRBJ2-3; D unresolved. In germline, CDR1 is SGHRS, CDR2 YFSETQ. Trimming took off 2 bases at V and 0 bases at J, with 7 bases between the two ends. This CDR3 contains 14 residues. CDR3 bases: TGCGCCAGCAGCTTTTACACTAGCACAGATACGCAGTATTTT. Protein sequence: CASSFYTSTDTQYF.

The rearrangement uses TRBV27 and TRBJ1-4; TRBD1 aligns across 11 bases. V dropped 1 base and J dropped 8; count of bases not matched to a gene: 6. CDR1 and CDR2 (germline): MNHEY, SMNVEV (reference sequence). The CDR3 has 16 amino acids. In nucleotides, the CDR3 is TGTGCCAGCAGTTTATTTCGGGGACAGGGGGAAGAAAAACTGTTTTTT. It codes for CASSLFRGQGEEKLFF.

The chain joins TRBV7-2 to TRBJ2-3; D gene uncertain. This CDR3 comprises 14 residues. Trimming took off 6 bases at V and 1 base at J, with 11 bases between the two ends. CDR1 is SGHTA, CDR2 FQGNSA, per germline. The CDR3 DNA is TGTGCCAGCAGAAGAGGTAGGGGCACAGATACGCAGTATTTT. Its protein product is CASRRGRGTDTQYF.

This CDR3 is CASGRGIAGETQYF. CDR3 sequence (DNA): TGTGCCAGCGGGCGTGGGATAGCGGGAGAGACCCAGTACTTC. The chain carries TRBV2 and TRBJ2-5, with TRBD2 identical over 7 bases. CDR1 SNHLY and CDR2 FYNNEI come from the germline V gene. The CDR3 runs 14 residues. J lost 4 bases, V lost 8 bases, and 10 bases had no gene match.

The rearrangement joins TRBV7-2 to TRBJ2-1; TRBD2 might be the D (6 bases). This CDR3 is built from 13 residues. Trimming removed 2 bases at V and 10 bases at J, with 12 bases between. Germline V gene lookup returns CDR1 SGHTA and CDR2 FQGNSA. The chain's CDR3 is CASSLRLEGEQFF. DNA of the CDR3: TGTGCCAGCAGCTTACGACTAGAGGGAGAGCAGTTCTTC.

The chain uses TRBV18 and TRBJ2-5; D unclear. Germline V gives CDR1 KGHSH, CDR2 LQKENI. The CDR3 length is 16 residues. Trimming took 0 bases from V and 6 from J, leaving 17 bases between them. The CDR3 DNA reads TGTGCCAGCTCACCACCTTCGGCGCCAAGATTGCAGACCCAGTACTTC. Its translation: CASSPPSAPRLQTQYF.

This clone was seen a handful of times. Other DNA variants within this sample encode the same CDR3. This chain joins TRBV18 and TRBJ2-7, with 9 bases aligning to TRBD1. Unmatched junction bases numbered 2, after V lost 3 bases and J lost 2 bases. The CDR3 consists of 14 residues. Germline CDR1 reads KGHSH; CDR2 reads LQKENI. The chain's CDR3 is CASSPGQGPYEQYF. CDR3 DNA: TGTGCCAGCTCACCGGGACAGGGACCCTACGAGCAGTACTTC.